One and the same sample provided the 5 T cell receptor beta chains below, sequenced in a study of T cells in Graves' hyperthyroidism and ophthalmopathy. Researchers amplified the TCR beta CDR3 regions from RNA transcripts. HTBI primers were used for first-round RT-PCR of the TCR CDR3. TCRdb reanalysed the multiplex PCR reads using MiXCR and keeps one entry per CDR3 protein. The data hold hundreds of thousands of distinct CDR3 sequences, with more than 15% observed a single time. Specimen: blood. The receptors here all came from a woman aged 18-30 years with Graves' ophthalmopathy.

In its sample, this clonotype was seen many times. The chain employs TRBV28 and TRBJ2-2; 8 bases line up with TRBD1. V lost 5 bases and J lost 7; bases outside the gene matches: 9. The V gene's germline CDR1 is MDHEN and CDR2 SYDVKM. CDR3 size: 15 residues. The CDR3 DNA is TGTGCCAGCAGTCCCAGGACAGGGAGGAACGGGGAGCTGTTTTTT. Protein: CASSPRTGRNGELFF.

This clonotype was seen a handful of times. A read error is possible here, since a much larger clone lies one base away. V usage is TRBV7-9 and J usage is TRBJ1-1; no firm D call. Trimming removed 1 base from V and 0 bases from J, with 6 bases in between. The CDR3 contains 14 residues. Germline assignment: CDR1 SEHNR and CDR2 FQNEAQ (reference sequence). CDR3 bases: TGTGCCAGCAGCTTAGATACGGTGAACACTGAAGCTTTCTTT. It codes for CASSLDTVNTEAFF.

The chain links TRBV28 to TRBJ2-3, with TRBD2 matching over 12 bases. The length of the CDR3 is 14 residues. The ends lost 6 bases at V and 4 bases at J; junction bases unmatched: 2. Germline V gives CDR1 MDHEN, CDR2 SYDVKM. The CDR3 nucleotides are TGTGCCAGCAGACTAGCGGGAGGACCAGATACGCAGTATTTT. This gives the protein CASRLAGGPDTQYF.

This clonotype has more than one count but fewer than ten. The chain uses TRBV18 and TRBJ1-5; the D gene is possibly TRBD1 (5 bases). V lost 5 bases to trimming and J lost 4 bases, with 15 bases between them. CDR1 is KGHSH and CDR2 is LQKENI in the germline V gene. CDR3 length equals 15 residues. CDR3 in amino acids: CASSDGGIGNQPQHF. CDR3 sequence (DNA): TGTGCCAGCTCAGACGGGGGAATTGGAAATCAGCCCCAGCATTTT.

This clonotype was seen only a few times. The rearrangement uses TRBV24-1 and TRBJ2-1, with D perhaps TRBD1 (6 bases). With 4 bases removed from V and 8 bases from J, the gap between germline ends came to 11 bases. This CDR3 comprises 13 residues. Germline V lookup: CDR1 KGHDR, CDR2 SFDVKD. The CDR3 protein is CATSDKDRDEQFF. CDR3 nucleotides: TGTGCCACCAGTGACAAGGACAGAGATGAGCAGTTCTTC.